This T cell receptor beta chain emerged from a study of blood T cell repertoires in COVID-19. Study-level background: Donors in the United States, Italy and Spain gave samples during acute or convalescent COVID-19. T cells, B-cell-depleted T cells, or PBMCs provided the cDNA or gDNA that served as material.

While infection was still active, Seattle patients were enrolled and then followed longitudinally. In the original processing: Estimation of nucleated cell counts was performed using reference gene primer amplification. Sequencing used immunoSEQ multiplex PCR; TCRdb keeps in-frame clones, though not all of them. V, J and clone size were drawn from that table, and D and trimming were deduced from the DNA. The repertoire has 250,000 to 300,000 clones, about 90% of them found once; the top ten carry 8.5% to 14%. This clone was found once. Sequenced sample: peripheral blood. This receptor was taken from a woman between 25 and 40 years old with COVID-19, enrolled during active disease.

The CDR3 DNA reads as TGCGCCAGCAGCGTCGTAGGGGGCAGGTCCTACGAGCAGTACTTC. Its translation: CASSVVGGRSYEQYF. V usage is TRBV5-1 and J usage is TRBJ2-7, with 7 bases fitting TRBD1. The CDR3 totals 15 residues. V gave up 4 bases and J gave up 1 base; unmatched junction bases: 8. The germline V gene has CDR1 SGHRS and CDR2 YFSETQ.